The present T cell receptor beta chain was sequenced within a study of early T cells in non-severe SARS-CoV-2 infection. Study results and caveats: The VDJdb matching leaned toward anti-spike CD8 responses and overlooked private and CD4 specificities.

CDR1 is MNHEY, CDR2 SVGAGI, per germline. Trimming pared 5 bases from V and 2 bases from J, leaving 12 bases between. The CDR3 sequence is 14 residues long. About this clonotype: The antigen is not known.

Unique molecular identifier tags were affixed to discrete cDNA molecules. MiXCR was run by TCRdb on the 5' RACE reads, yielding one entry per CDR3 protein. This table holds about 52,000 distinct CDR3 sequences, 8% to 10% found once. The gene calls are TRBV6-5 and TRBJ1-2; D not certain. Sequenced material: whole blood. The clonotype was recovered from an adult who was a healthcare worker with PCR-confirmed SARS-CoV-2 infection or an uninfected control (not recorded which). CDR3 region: CASSPRTVNYGYTF. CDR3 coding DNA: TGTGCCAGCAGTCCCCGGACGGTCAACTATGGCTACACCTTC.